This TCR beta chain was identified in a study of memory CD4+ T cells and cytomegalovirus serostatus. This clone was seen just once. Germline V gene sequence: CDR1 MNHNY, CDR2 SVGAGI (reference sequence). V shed 6 bases and J shed 3 bases, with 12 bases lying between them. The CDR3 extends over 14 amino acids. The sort gate was single viable CD3+CD4+CD8-CD45RO+ cells for memory CD4+ T cells. The assay was immunoSEQ multiplex PCR, and TCRdb's table has in-frame clones only and misses some. Counted here are roughly 56,000 clones, 82% occurring once; the ten biggest clones make up over 0.35%. The chain is built from TRBV6-6 and TRBJ2-1, with D perhaps matching TRBD1 or TRBD2 (5 bases each). Sequencing used memory CD4+ T cells from blood. This receptor was identified in an adult in good health and CMV-seronegative. The CDR3 sequence is CASSPGSIYNEQFF. In DNA form, the CDR3 reads TGTGCCAGCAGCCCAGGGAGTATCTACAATGAGCAGTTCTTC.